Given below is one T cell receptor beta chain in context. Its antigen is as yet unknown. The data were obtained in a study of T cell responses to AZD1222 COVID-19 vaccine. General study findings and limits: Vaccine-associated CD4 TCRs ranged over spike, dominating at 160-218 and 743-854. A mostly white British donor set with more females was recruited, and clonal diversity was possibly underestimated. Repertoire sampling was restricted to post-peak T cell response timepoints.

Germline V gene data show CDR1 as LGHNA and CDR2 as YSLEER. The ends were cut back, 1 base at V and 6 bases at J, with 12 bases in the middle. This CDR3 is built from 15 residues. TCRdb's copy holds only in-frame clones and misses some; the assay was immunoSEQ multiplex PCR. The sample gives about 82,000 clones, roughly nine tenths of which show up once; around 5.3% is in the top ten. The source was peripheral blood, collected on day 0 of AZD1222 vaccination. The sequence was obtained from an adult in good health. The V call is TRBV4-3, the J call TRBJ2-2; no reliable D call. DNA for the CDR3: TGCGCCAGCAGCCAAGGGAGATCGTCGGCCGGGGAGCTGTTTTTT. Its translation is CASSQGRSSAGELFF.